Reported below is one T cell receptor beta chain. Its target antigen remains unknown. No base quality information exists; no much larger clone differs at one position. The treatment or condition label, as the study defines it: live attenuated yellow fever vaccine strain. At each blood-draw timepoint, two biological replicates of bulk PBMCs were collected. A standard Ficoll-Paque protocol was used to isolate PBMCs from peripheral blood. TriZol was used to extract RNA from bulk PBMCs, from CD4 and CD8 fractions, and from dextramer-positive and dextramer-negative fractions. Synthesis of TCR cDNA relied on 5'RACE template switching, a step that introduced a universal primer site along with unique molecular identifiers. Priming of cDNA synthesis was performed from both the TCR alpha and TCR beta constant segments. Two PCR steps were used to amplify libraries, with sample barcodes and sequencing adapters being added in the second step. Sequencing of the libraries was done on either Illumina HiSeq 2500 (2x100 bp) or NovaSeq (2x150 bp). Per the original workflow: Demultiplexing of reads and collapsing into UMI consensus sequences were performed with MIGEC, and V(D)J alignment was carried out with MiXCR. Vaccine-responding clonotypes were identified with edgeR using replicate PBMC samples, with FDR below 0.01 and a log2 fold change above 5 up to day 15 being required. CD4 or CD8 identity was assigned to each bulk clonotype according to whether the clonotype was present at higher abundance in the sequenced CD4 repertoire or the sequenced CD8 repertoire. The raw public data were reprocessed by TCRdb itself: fastp quality trimming at Q25, MiXCR clonotype calling, in-frame beta chains only. Rows matching on CDR3 protein sequence are summarized as one entry with the most common DNA and genes. These V and J calls are TCRdb output, not the study's own analysis. The table for this sample lists hundreds of thousands of distinct CDR3 sequences; around a tenth of them were counted only once. The ten largest clones represent less than 20% of the sample.

Looking up the germline V gene yields CDR1 SGHRS and CDR2 YFSETQ. V is pared back by 0 bases and J by 0 bases, with 11 bases lying between the germline termini. Spanning cysteine to phenylalanine, the CDR3 consists of 16 amino acids. Here the CDR3 DNA is all that survives: 48 bases in frame from base 1. The data were taken from a study of T cells after yellow fever vaccination (dated by TCRdb to about 2019). General notes on the study: The SMART-Seq v4 Ultra Low Input RNA kit was used to prepare libraries from fractions with low cell numbers. Two healthy male donors, one aged 18 to 29 and one aged 30 to 40 years, were included in the cohort. To follow T-cell clones before and after primary and booster YFV17D yellow fever vaccination, bulk TCR alpha and beta repertoires were sequenced over time. Blood samples were taken at several timepoints before and after primary and secondary immunization, and bulk PBMC replicates and cell subsets were isolated. The research as a whole found: A small share of clonotypes was detected in both CD4 and CD8 compartments, with the overlap likely arising from convergent recombination. Because the study included only a couple of donors, the extent to which the findings can be generalized is limited. Compared with the primary T-cell response, the secondary T-cell response was faster but weaker, reaching its peak on day 5 rather than on day 15. After the booster, most clones that had expanded after primary vaccination were detected again (almost 97% of CD4 and roughly nine tenths of CD8), suggesting broad maintenance of memory. Computational filtering was required because FACS-sorted repertoires could contain abundant contaminating clonotypes from the bulk population.

The rearranged segments are TRBV5-1 and TRBJ2-3; the D gene assignment is ambiguous. The specimen comprised PBMCs, sampled on the day of the first yellow fever vaccination. This TCR derives from a man aged 18 to 29 who received the YFV17D yellow fever vaccine. CDR3 region: CASSLAGQWSTDTQYF. The nucleotide sequence reads TGCGCCAGCAGCTTGGCCGGGCAGTGGAGCACAGATACGCAGTATTTT.